This TCR beta chain comes out of a study of T-cell reconstitution after alpha-beta-depleted transplantation in children. Library preparation (for TCRbeta) was performed with unique molecular identifiers. Each CDR3 protein gets one entry after TCRdb re-called the PCR reads with MiXCR. The sample contains approximately 520,000 distinct CDR3 sequences, approximately 32% of which appear only once. After removal of 2 bases from V and 7 bases from J, the junction contained 6 bases not matched to a gene. The CDR3 length is 15 residues. CDR1 is SGHKS, CDR2 YYEKEE, per germline (reference sequence). The chain couples TRBV5-5 to TRBJ1-6; 7 bases align to TRBD1. The clonotype originates from a human donor who donated a stem cell graft to a child with aplastic anemia. The sequencing used PBMCs from the stem cell graft donor, collected from the stem cell graft. CDR3 DNA: TGTGCCAGCAGCTTCATGACAGGGTCGAATTCACCCCTCCACTTT. Its translation: CASSFMTGSNSPLHF. The full variable domain, rest sourced from reference TRBV5-5 and TRBJ1-6, is DAGVTQSPTHLIKTRGQQVTLRCSPISGHKSVSWYQQVLGQGPQFIFQYYEKEERGRGNFPDRFSARQFPNYSSELNVNALLLGDSALYLCASSFMTGSNSPLHFGNGTRLTVT.